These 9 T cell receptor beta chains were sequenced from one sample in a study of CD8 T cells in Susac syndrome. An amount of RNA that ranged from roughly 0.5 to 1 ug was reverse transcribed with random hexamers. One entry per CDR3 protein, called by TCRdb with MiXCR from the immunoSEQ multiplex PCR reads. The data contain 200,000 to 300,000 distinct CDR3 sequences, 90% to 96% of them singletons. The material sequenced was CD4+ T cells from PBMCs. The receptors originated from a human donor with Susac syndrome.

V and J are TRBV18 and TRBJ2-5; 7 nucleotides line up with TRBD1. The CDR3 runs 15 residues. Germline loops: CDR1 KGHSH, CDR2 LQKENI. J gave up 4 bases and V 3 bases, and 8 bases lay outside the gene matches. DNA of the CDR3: TGTGCCAGCTCACCTATCGACAGGGCCACAGAGACCCAGTACTTC. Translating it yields CASSPIDRATETQYF. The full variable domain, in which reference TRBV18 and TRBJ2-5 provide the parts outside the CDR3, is NAGVMQNPRHLVRRRGQEARLRCSPMKGHSHVYWYRQLPEEGLKFMVYLQKENIIDESGMPKERFSAEFPKEGPSILRIQQVVRGDSAAYFCASSPIDRATETQYFGPGTRLLVL.

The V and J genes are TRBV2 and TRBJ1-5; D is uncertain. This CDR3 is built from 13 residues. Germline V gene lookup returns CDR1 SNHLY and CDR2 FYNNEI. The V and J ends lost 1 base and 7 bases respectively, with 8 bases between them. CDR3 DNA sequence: TGTGCCAGCAGTGAAGGACCAGGACAGCCCCAGCATTTT. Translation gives CASSEGPGQPQHF.

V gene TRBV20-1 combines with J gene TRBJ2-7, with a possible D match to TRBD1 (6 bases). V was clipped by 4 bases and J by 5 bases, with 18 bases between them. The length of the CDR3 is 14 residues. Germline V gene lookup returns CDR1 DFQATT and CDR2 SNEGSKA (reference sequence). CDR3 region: CSAINPRGMDEQYF. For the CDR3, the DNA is TGCAGTGCTATAAACCCTAGGGGGATGGACGAGCAGTACTTC.

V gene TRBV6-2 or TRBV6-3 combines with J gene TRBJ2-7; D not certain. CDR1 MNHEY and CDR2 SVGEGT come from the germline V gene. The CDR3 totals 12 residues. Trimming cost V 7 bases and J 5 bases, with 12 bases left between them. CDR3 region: CASTKALHEQYF. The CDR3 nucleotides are TGTGCCAGCACCAAGGCGCTCCACGAGCAGTACTTC.

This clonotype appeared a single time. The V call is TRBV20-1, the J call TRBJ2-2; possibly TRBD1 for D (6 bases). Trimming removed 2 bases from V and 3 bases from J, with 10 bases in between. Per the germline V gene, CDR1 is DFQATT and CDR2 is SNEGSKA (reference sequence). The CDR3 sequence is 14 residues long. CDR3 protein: CSARSGQHTGELFF. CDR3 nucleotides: TGCAGTGCTAGATCGGGACAACACACCGGGGAGCTGTTTTTT.

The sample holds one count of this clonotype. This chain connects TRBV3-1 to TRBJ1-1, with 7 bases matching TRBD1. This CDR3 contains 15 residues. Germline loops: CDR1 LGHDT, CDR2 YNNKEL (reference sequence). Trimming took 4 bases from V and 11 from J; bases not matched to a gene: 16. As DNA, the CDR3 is TGTGCCAGCAGCCCCTCCTCCCGACAGGGTGCCTACGCTTTCTTT. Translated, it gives CASSPSSRQGAYAFF.

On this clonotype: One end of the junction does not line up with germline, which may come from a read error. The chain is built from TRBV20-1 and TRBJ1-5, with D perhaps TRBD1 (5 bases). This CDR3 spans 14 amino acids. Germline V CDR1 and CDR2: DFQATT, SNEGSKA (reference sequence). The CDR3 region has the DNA TGCAGTGCCAGAGGGACGCCGGGCAATCAGCCCCAGCATTTT. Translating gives CSARGTPGNQPQHF.

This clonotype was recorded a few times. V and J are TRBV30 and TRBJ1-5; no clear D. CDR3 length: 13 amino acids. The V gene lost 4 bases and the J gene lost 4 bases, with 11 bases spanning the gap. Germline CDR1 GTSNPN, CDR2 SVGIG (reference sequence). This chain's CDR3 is CAWTPTENQPQHF. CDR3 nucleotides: TGTGCCTGGACCCCTACAGAAAATCAGCCCCAGCATTTT. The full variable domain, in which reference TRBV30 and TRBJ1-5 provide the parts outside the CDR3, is SQTIHQWPATLVQPVGSPLSLECTVEGTSNPNLYWYRQAAGRGLQLLFYSVGIGQISSEVPQNLSASRPQDRQFILSSKKLLLSDSGFYLCAWTPTENQPQHFGDGTRLSIL.

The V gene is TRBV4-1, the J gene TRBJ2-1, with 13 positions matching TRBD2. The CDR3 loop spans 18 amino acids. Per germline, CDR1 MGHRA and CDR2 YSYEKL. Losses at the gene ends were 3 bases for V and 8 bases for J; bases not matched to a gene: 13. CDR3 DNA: TGCGCCAGCAGCCAGGATCGGACTAGCGGGAGTTCGTTGGATGAGCAGTTCTTC. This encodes CASSQDRTSGSSLDEQFF.